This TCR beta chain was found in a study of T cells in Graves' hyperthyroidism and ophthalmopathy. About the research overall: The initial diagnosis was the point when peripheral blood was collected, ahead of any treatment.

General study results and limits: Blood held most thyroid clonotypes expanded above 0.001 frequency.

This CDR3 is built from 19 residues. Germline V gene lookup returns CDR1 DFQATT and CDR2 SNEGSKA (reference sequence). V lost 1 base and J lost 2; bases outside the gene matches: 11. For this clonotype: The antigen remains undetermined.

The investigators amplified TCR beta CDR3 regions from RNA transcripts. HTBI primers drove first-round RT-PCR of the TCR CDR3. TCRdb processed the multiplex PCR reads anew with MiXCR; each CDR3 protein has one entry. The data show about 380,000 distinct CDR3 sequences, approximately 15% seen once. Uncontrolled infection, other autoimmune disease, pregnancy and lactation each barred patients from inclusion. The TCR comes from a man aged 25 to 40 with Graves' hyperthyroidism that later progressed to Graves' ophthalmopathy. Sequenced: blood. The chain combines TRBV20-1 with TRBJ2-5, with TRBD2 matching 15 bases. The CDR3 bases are TGCAGTGCTAGAGCGATTCCGGGACTAGCGGGGGGTGAGCAAGAGACCCAGTACTTC. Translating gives CSARAIPGLAGGEQETQYF.